The clone carrying this T cell receptor (beta chain) was picked up a small number of times. Antigen specificity is unknown. The V gene lost 1 base and the J gene lost 7 bases, with 13 bases spanning the gap. This CDR3 is built from 15 residues. Germline assignment: CDR1 SGHDN and CDR2 FVKESK. The record originates from a study of vaccination effects on CD4 cells after COVID-19. It was after around eleven days of culture that CD4+ T cells were isolated. This individual tested PCR-positive for SARS-CoV-2 infection between March and December 2020. As their vaccination, participants received two doses of either BNT162b2 or mRNA-1273. Repertoires were generated with immunoSEQ multiplex PCR, while TCRdb's copy carries only in-frame clones and drops some. The table shows tens of thousands of clones, with around 80% occurring only once.

Sequences were derived from CD4+ T cells from PBMCs cultured without peptide, sampled after COVID-19 vaccination. This clonotype originated in a human donor who had a prior SARS-CoV-2 infection. The chain is built from TRBV14 and TRBJ2-2, with D possibly being TRBD1 or TRBD2 (5 bases each). In DNA, the CDR3 is TGTGCCAGCAGCCAAGTTGGGGACGCGGGCGGGGAGCTGTTTTTT. It yields the protein CASSQVGDAGGELFF.